Shown below are 21 T cell receptor beta chains from a single sample sequenced in a study of cytomegalovirus exposure and HLA in healthy donors. PCR involved 60 Vbeta and 13 Jbeta primers. Libraries were prepared by immunoSEQ multiplex PCR; TCRdb keeps only in-frame clonotypes and omits some of them. The sample holds 200,000 or so clones, approximately 81% seen once. Sequences were obtained from PBMCs. These TCRs come from a boy younger than 18 in good health and CMV-seronegative.

The chain links TRBV15 to TRBJ1-1, with unresolved D. With 5 bases removed from V and 4 bases from J, the gap between germline ends came to 14 bases. The CDR3 has 14 residues. The germline gives CDR1 LNHNV, CDR2 YYDKDF (reference sequence). CDR3 DNA sequence: TGTGCCACCAGCGGCTTGGTCCTTACCACTGAAGCTTTCTTT. Encoded protein: CATSGLVLTTEAFF.

The count of this clone is one. This chain joins TRBV10-3 and TRBJ1-1; no clear D. The germline V gene has CDR1 ENHRY and CDR2 SYGVKD. The V end was cut by 1 base, the J end by 6 bases, with 9 bases between. The CDR3 consists of 13 residues. CDR3: CAISEFLDSEAFF. The CDR3 region has the DNA TGTGCCATCAGTGAGTTCTTAGACTCTGAAGCTTTCTTT.

The J gene is TRBJ2-1, the V gene TRBV7-9; 12 bases agree with TRBD2. Germline CDR1 is SEHNR and CDR2 is FQNEAQ (reference sequence). The CDR3 extends over 17 amino acids. V was clipped by 0 bases and J by 7 bases; unmatched bases: 7. The CDR3: CASSLATSSGRGNEQFF. The CDR3 nucleotides are TGTGCCAGCAGCTTAGCGACTTCTAGCGGGAGGGGGAATGAGCAGTTCTTC. The complete variable domain, with remaining parts taken from reference TRBV7-9 and TRBJ2-1, reads DTGVSQNPRHKITKRGQNVTFRCDPISEHNRLYWYRQTLGQGPEFLTYFQNEAQLEKSRLLSDRFSAERPKGSFSTLEIQRTEQGDSAMYLCASSLATSSGRGNEQFFGPGTRLTVL.

The V gene is TRBV6-5, the J gene TRBJ1-2, with D possibly matching TRBD1 (5 bases). The ends were cut back, 5 bases at V and 2 bases at J, with 9 bases in the middle. Germline lookup yields CDR1 MNHEY and CDR2 SVGAGI. The length of the CDR3 is 13 residues. The CDR3 protein is CASSKHRNYGYTF. The CDR3 coding sequence is TGTGCCAGCAGTAAGCACAGGAACTATGGCTACACCTTC.

Notes on this clone: Other DNA sequences in this sample translate to the same CDR3. This rearrangement joins TRBV10-3 to TRBJ1-1; 12 bases line up with TRBD1. Germline V CDR1 and CDR2: ENHRY, SYGVKD. J gave up 3 bases and V 9 bases, and 8 bases lay outside the gene matches. This CDR3 has 15 residues. CDR3 sequence reads: CAIRPGQGAYTEAFF. As DNA, the CDR3 is TGTGCCATTAGACCGGGACAGGGGGCCTACACTGAAGCTTTCTTT.

CDR3 DNA: TGTGCCAGCTCACTCGACAGGGGACAAGAGACCCAGTACTTC. This sequence encodes CASSLDRGQETQYF. This sequence joins TRBV18 and TRBJ2-5; TRBD1 aligns across 8 bases. Germline trimming cut 4 bases from V and 2 bases from J; bases unmatched to any gene: 3. Looked up from germline, CDR1 is KGHSH and CDR2 is LQKENI. The CDR3 spans 14 residues.

This chain links TRBV6-5 with TRBJ1-2; no clear D gene. This CDR3 is 15 amino acids long. The V gene's germline CDR1 is MNHEY and CDR2 SVGAGI. Trimming took 7 bases from V and 3 from J, leaving 18 bases between them. The CDR3 loop reads CASTHGGRWDYGYTF. The CDR3 DNA sequence: TGTGCCAGCACCCACGGAGGCAGGTGGGACTATGGCTACACCTTC.

This clone was detected only a few times. The chain combines TRBV6-1 with TRBJ2-2; 7 bases fit TRBD1. There are 14 residues in the CDR3. CDR1 and CDR2 from the germline V gene are MNHNS and SASEGT. V trimming: 1 base; J trimming: 4 bases; junction bases outside the gene matches: 0. The DNA for the CDR3 is TGTGCCAGCAGTGAAGGGACAGGCACCGGGGAGCTGTTTTTT. Residues: CASSEGTGTGELFF.

The chain joins TRBV11-3 to TRBJ2-2, with D possibly being TRBD2 (5 bases). Germline V lookup: CDR1 SGHNT, CDR2 YENEEA. With 5 bases removed from V and 8 bases from J, the gap between germline ends came to 12 bases. This CDR3 is 13 amino acids long. The CDR3 DNA reads TGTGCCAGCAGCCCCCGGGGTCTTGGGGAGCTGTTTTTT. It translates to CASSPRGLGELFF.

The chain is built from TRBV21-1 and TRBJ2-7; TRBD2, the D gene given by the table, was not confirmed from the DNA. TRBV21-1 is shown as a pseudogene. The CDR3 has 13 amino acids. The CDR3 DNA reads TGTGCCAGCAGCAAAGGTTACGGTAGCGAGCAGTACTTC. Amino acids: CASSKGYGSEQYF.

The chain carries TRBV9 and TRBJ2-3, with 13 bases that match TRBD2. The V and J ends lost 6 bases and 1 base, in that order; junction bases with no gene match: 2. Germline values: CDR1 SGDLS, CDR2 YYNGEE. The CDR3 totals 15 residues. In nucleotides, the CDR3 is TGTGCCAGCACTACTAGCGGGAGGGGCACAGATACGCAGTATTTT. Its translation: CASTTSGRGTDTQYF.

This chain joins TRBV4-1 and TRBJ2-2, with 9 bases that match TRBD2. Germline CDR1 and CDR2: MGHRA and YSYEKL. The CDR3 contains 16 residues. Germline trimming cut 5 bases from V and 5 bases from J; bases unmatched to any gene: 9. CDR3 DNA sequence: TGCGCCAGCAGCTATAATAGCGGGAGTGGTACCGGGGAGCTGTTTTTT. This codes for CASSYNSGSGTGELFF.

The genes are TRBV7-9 and TRBJ1-1; no reliable D call. Germline CDR1 SEHNR, CDR2 FQNEAQ (reference sequence). CDR3 size: 14 residues. Trimming shortened V by 5 bases and J by 12 bases, and 22 bases separated the two germline ends. CDR3 amino acids: CASSHMGVSNSPFF. CDR3 DNA: TGTGCCAGCAGCCACATGGGCGTATCCAACTCCCCTTTCTTT. Full variable domain (rest looked up from reference TRBV7-9 and TRBJ1-1): DTGVSQNPRHKITKRGQNVTFRCDPISEHNRLYWYRQTLGQGPEFLTYFQNEAQLEKSRLLSDRFSAERPKGSFSTLEIQRTEQGDSAMYLCASSHMGVSNSPFFGQGTRLTVV.

The CDR3 DNA reads TGTGCCAGCAGCTTAGATGGGAGCTATAATTCACCCCTCCACTTT. It is translated as CASSLDGSYNSPLHF. The chain employs TRBV7-2 and TRBJ1-6; D remains ambiguous. V was shortened by 1 base and J by 3 bases, with 7 bases between the two germline ends. The germline V gene has CDR1 SGHTA and CDR2 FQGNSA. The CDR3 is 15 amino acids. Based on the CDR3 plus reference TRBV7-2 and TRBJ1-6, the full variable domain is GAGVSQSPSNKVTEKGKDVELRCDPISGHTALYWYRQSLGQGLEFLIYFQGNSAPDKSGLPSDRFSAERTGGSVSTLTIQRTQQEDSAVYLCASSLDGSYNSPLHFGNGTRLTVT.

This clone was observed once. Written as DNA, the CDR3 is TGTGCCAGCAGTTACGGGGGACTAGCGGGTACAGATACGCAGTATTTT. Protein product: CASSYGGLAGTDTQYF. The rearrangement uses TRBV6-5 and TRBJ2-3; 12 nucleotides line up with TRBD2. The germline CDR1 and CDR2 sequences are MNHEY and SVGAGI. The length of the CDR3 is 16 residues. After removal of 2 bases from V and 3 bases from J, the junction contained 3 bases not matched to a gene.

The chain uses TRBV7-8 and TRBJ2-1; D is unresolved. The CDR3 has 14 residues. Germline loops: CDR1 SGHVS, CDR2 FQNEAQ. V dropped 1 base and J dropped 8 bases, with 12 bases sitting between them. The CDR3, as DNA: TGTGCCAGCAGCTTAGAGATCCTAGACGATGAGCAGTTCTTC. This codes for CASSLEILDDEQFF.

As for this clone: At one boundary the junction diverges from the germline segment, which might be a read error. The same CDR3 can be traced to other DNA sequences in this sample. J is TRBJ1-5 and V is TRBV6-5; unclear D gene. The CDR3 has 13 amino acids. Looked up from germline, CDR1 is MNHEY and CDR2 is SVGAGI. The CDR3 here is CASSYHQREPQHF. DNA of the CDR3: TGTGCTAGCAGTTACCACCAGCGGGAGCCCCAGCATTTT.

This chain links TRBV30 with TRBJ2-5; D perhaps matches TRBD2 (5 bases). This CDR3 is 11 amino acids long. Looked up from germline, CDR1 is GTSNPN and CDR2 is SVGIG (reference sequence). V was cut by 5 bases and J by 5 bases, with 9 bases left in between. The CDR3 region is CAWGGSETQYF. DNA of the CDR3: TGTGCCTGGGGAGGTTCGGAGACCCAGTACTTC.

This chain uses TRBV14 with TRBJ2-7; 7 positions agree with TRBD2. Germline-derived CDR1 and CDR2 are SGHDN and FVKESK. After removal of 1 base from V and 5 bases from J, the junction contained 5 bases not matched to a gene. This CDR3 is 14 amino acids long. The CDR3 sequence: CASSQVGSGDEQYF. The CDR3 DNA is TGTGCCAGCAGCCAAGTCGGGAGCGGGGACGAGCAGTACTTC.

The chain uses TRBV5-5 and TRBJ1-5; D is ambiguous. The V end lost 3 bases, the J end lost 5 bases, and 9 bases lay between the germline ends. The CDR3 extends over 13 amino acids. CDR1 is SGHKS, CDR2 YYEKEE, per germline (reference sequence). The CDR3 loop is CASSSYSDQPQHF. Here the CDR3 DNA reads TGTGCCAGCAGCTCGTACAGTGATCAGCCCCAGCATTTT. Drawing the rest from reference TRBV5-5 and TRBJ1-5, the complete variable domain is DAGVTQSPTHLIKTRGQQVTLRCSPISGHKSVSWYQQVLGQGPQFIFQYYEKEERGRGNFPDRFSARQFPNYSSELNVNALLLGDSALYLCASSSYSDQPQHFGDGTRLSIL.

The rearrangement joins TRBV7-2 to TRBJ1-2; D call uncertain. CDR1 is SGHTA, CDR2 FQGNSA, per germline. Trimming cost V 1 base and J 4 bases, with 10 bases left between them. The CDR3 spans 14 residues. The CDR3 region has the DNA TGTGCCAGCAGCTTAGTCCACAGTGCCTATGGCTACACCTTC. It is translated as CASSLVHSAYGYTF.